These 18 T cell receptor beta chains were all obtained from the same sample, sequenced in a study of cytomegalovirus exposure and HLA in healthy donors. The PCR ran on 60 Vbeta and 13 Jbeta primers. Assay: immunoSEQ multiplex PCR; the TCRdb copy retains only in-frame clones and omits some. The table lists 55,000 to 75,000 clones, around 72% of them singletons. The specimen sequenced was PBMCs. The origin of the receptors is a woman aged 25 to 39 in good health and CMV-seropositive.

J is TRBJ1-2 and V is TRBV6-5, with D possibly TRBD1 on 5 matching bases. CDR3 length equals 14 residues. Germline loops: CDR1 MNHEY, CDR2 SVGAGI. V shed 6 bases and J shed 6 bases, with 17 bases lying between them. The CDR3, as DNA: TGTGCCAGCAGACGACCCGCAGGGAATAATGGCTACACCTTC. Residues: CASRRPAGNNGYTF.

The V call is TRBV27, the J call TRBJ1-6; 9 bases fit TRBD1. Germline V CDR1 and CDR2: MNHEY, SMNVEV (reference sequence). There are 16 residues in the CDR3. Trimming cost V 6 bases and J 7 bases; bases outside gene matches: 10. CDR3 nucleotide sequence: TGTGCCAGCAGACTACAGGGGGCTTTAGCGAATTCACCCCTCCACTTT. Translating gives CASRLQGALANSPLHF.

This CDR3 is CASRNDFSGNTIYF. DNA for the CDR3: TGCGCCAGCAGGAACGACTTTTCTGGAAACACCATATATTTT. The chain recombines TRBV5-1 with TRBJ1-3; no reliable D call. The CDR3 extends over 14 amino acids. Per germline, CDR1 SGHRS and CDR2 YFSETQ. Trimming removed 5 bases at V and 1 base at J, with 10 bases between. Full variable domain (missing parts from reference TRBV5-1 and TRBJ1-3): KAGVTQTPRYLIKTRGQQVTLSCSPISGHRSVSWYQQTPGQGLQFLFEYFSETQRNKGNFPGRFSGRQFSNSRSEMNVSTLELGDSALYLCASRNDFSGNTIYFGEGSWLTVV.

This chain joins TRBV13 and TRBJ2-7; 12 positions match TRBD2. Germline V gene data show CDR1 as PRHDT and CDR2 as FYEKMQ (reference sequence). J lost 4 bases, V lost 6 bases, and 10 bases had no gene match. The length of the CDR3 is 16 residues. CDR3 region: CASSYRTSGTVYEQYF. CDR3 in DNA: TGTGCCAGCAGTTATCGGACTAGCGGGACCGTATACGAGCAGTACTTC.

Concerning this clone: One junction end does not reproduce the germline sequence, and a read error may be involved. The chain employs TRBV5-1 and TRBJ2-1, with 7 bases lining up with TRBD2. This CDR3 comprises 15 residues. Per the germline V gene, CDR1 is SGHRS and CDR2 is YFSETQ. CDR3 protein: CASSLEGLGANKQFF. The CDR3 region has the DNA TGCGCCAGCAGCTTGGAAGGACTAGGGGCCAATAAGCAGTTCTTC.

The rearrangement uses TRBV27 and TRBJ2-1; 12 bases line up with TRBD2. The CDR3 covers 14 residues. Germline V lookup: CDR1 MNHEY, CDR2 SMNVEV (reference sequence). J was trimmed by 6 bases and V by 8 bases; bases with no gene match: 5. DNA for the CDR3: TGTGCCAGCCTCGGACTAGCGGGGCCCAATGAGCAGTTCTTC. Encoded protein: CASLGLAGPNEQFF.

The V gene is TRBV9, the J gene TRBJ1-3; 8 nucleotides align to TRBD1. Germline CDR1 is SGDLS and CDR2 is YYNGEE. CDR3 length: 15 amino acids. The trim removed 0 bases at V and 4 bases at J, leaving 3 bases unmatched. The CDR3, as DNA: TGTGCCAGCAGCGTAGGACAGGGGCAGGGAAACACCATATATTTT. It yields the protein CASSVGQGQGNTIYF.

The chain couples TRBV7-9 to TRBJ2-1; D may be TRBD2 (5 bases). V lost 5 bases and J 5 bases, leaving 19 bases between the germline ends. Germline lookup yields CDR1 SEHNR and CDR2 FQNEAQ (reference sequence). CDR3 length: 16 residues. The CDR3, as DNA: TGTGCCAGCAGCCCCCTCCGGACTGGGGAAGACAATGAGCAGTTCTTC. It specifies CASSPLRTGEDNEQFF.

This clone was counted a single time. This rearrangement joins TRBV6-5 to TRBJ1-6; no definite D call. Deletions cut 0 bases from V and 7 bases from J, with 7 bases between. The CDR3 is made up of 14 amino acids. Germline CDR1 MNHEY, CDR2 SVGAGI. The CDR3 bases are TGTGCCAGCAGTTACTCGAGTCTGAATTCACCCCTCCACTTT. Protein: CASSYSSLNSPLHF.

The V and J genes are TRBV28 and TRBJ2-7; TRBD2 might be the D (5 bases). The CDR3 consists of 15 residues. V lost 7 bases and J lost 4, with 20 bases in between. From germline, CDR1 is MDHEN and CDR2 SYDVKM. CDR3 sequence: CASKNLGAAAYEQYF. CDR3 nucleotide sequence: TGTGCCAGCAAAAATCTAGGAGCGGCTGCATACGAGCAGTACTTC.

To note about this clone: One end of the junction fails to match germline, which may point to a read error. The sample contains more than one DNA sequence encoding this CDR3. V and J are TRBV7-6 and TRBJ1-1; D gene ambiguous. The length of the CDR3 is 15 residues. Germline lookup yields CDR1 SGHVS and CDR2 FNYEAQ. Here the CDR3 reads CASSLDGGQRTEAFF. The DNA for the CDR3 is TGTGCCAGTAGCTTAGACGGCGGTCAGAGGACTGAAGCTTTCTTT.

This rearrangement joins TRBV7-9 to TRBJ2-7; the D gene is possibly TRBD2 (6 bases). This CDR3 comprises 13 residues. V lost 2 bases and J 3 bases, leaving 8 bases between the germline ends. CDR1 is SEHNR and CDR2 is FQNEAQ in the germline V gene (reference sequence). CDR3 residues: CASSLRGGYEQYF. CDR3 coding DNA: TGTGCCAGCAGCTTACGGGGAGGCTACGAGCAGTACTTC. The entire variable domain, with the rest obtained from reference TRBV7-9 and TRBJ2-7, is as follows: DTGVSQNPRHKITKRGQNVTFRCDPISEHNRLYWYRQTLGQGPEFLTYFQNEAQLEKSRLLSDRFSAERPKGSFSTLEIQRTEQGDSAMYLCASSLRGGYEQYFGPGTRLTVT.

The J gene is TRBJ2-2, the V gene TRBV11-2; D gene uncertain. This CDR3 has 15 residues. V dropped 4 bases and J dropped 4 bases, with 13 bases sitting between them. Germline CDR1 reads SGHAT; CDR2 reads FQNNGV. The CDR3 sequence is CASSSVRSSTGELFF. The CDR3 nucleotides are TGTGCCAGCAGCTCTGTGAGATCGAGCACCGGGGAGCTGTTTTTT.

This sequence joins TRBV13 and TRBJ2-1; 11 bases align to TRBD2. The CDR3 loop spans 15 amino acids. Germline CDR1 PRHDT, CDR2 FYEKMQ (reference sequence). J gave up 4 bases and V 6 bases, and 5 bases lay outside the gene matches. The CDR3 nucleotides read TGTGCCAGCAGACTCGGACTAGCGGGTTACAATGAGCAGTTCTTC. Amino acid sequence: CASRLGLAGYNEQFF. The entire variable domain, with the rest obtained from reference TRBV13 and TRBJ2-1, is as follows: AAGVIQSPRHLIKEKRETATLKCYPIPRHDTVYWYQQGPGQDPQFLISFYEKMQSDKGSIPDRFSAQQFSDYHSELNMSSLELGDSALYFCASRLGLAGYNEQFFGPGTRLTVL.

The rearrangement links TRBV11-3 to TRBJ2-5, with D possibly matching TRBD1 (6 bases). This CDR3 contains 13 residues. The V end was cut by 5 bases, the J end by 4 bases, with 11 bases between. Germline V gene sequence: CDR1 SGHNT, CDR2 YENEEA. DNA of the CDR3: TGTGCCAGCAGCACGGACAGCTCAGAGACCCAGTACTTC. Its protein product is CASSTDSSETQYF.

This rearrangement joins TRBV7-8 to TRBJ1-1; D perhaps matches TRBD1 (5 bases). The germline V gene encodes CDR1 SGHVS and CDR2 FQNEAQ. The V and J ends lost 2 bases and 10 bases respectively, with 26 bases between them. The CDR3 is 17 amino acids. As DNA, the CDR3 is TGTGCCAGCAGCTTAAATTCGGCTACGTCTTGGGGCCCTGGAGCTTTCTTT. This sequence encodes CASSLNSATSWGPGAFF.

The chain has TRBV6-1 and TRBJ2-6; perhaps TRBD2 as D (6 bases). The CDR3 extends over 15 amino acids. CDR1 is MNHNS and CDR2 is SASEGT in the germline V gene. V was shortened by 10 bases and J by 0 bases, with 13 bases between the two germline ends. The CDR3 DNA reads TGTGCCAACTCCCGGGAGCACTCTGGGGCCAACGTCCTGACTTTC. Amino acid sequence: CANSREHSGANVLTF.

Points on this clone: The sample carries other DNA sequences with the same CDR3. The rearrangement uses TRBV10-3 and TRBJ1-2; 9 nucleotides line up with TRBD1. Germline CDR1 ENHRY, CDR2 SYGVKD. The CDR3 is 17 residues long. The J segment lost 6 bases and the V segment lost 3 bases, leaving 14 bases of the junction unmatched. In DNA form, the CDR3 reads TGTGCCATCAGTGATCACCCTTCGACAGGGGGGAAGAATGGCTACACCTTC. Translation: CAISDHPSTGGKNGYTF.